This T cell receptor beta chain came from a study of T cell responses to AZD1222 COVID-19 vaccine. Study-level points and caveats: Donors, mostly white British, included more females; clonal diversity was possibly underestimated.

This clone has a single count. Its antigen is unidentified. Profiled with immunoSEQ multiplex PCR; TCRdb holds only in-frame clones, not every one. The repertoire holds about 93,000 clones, with roughly 89% as singletons. Germline V CDR1 and CDR2: SNHLY, FYNNEI. J gave up 3 bases and V 5 bases, and 7 bases lay outside the gene matches. The CDR3 sequence is 16 residues long. This clonotype was obtained from an adult in good health. The chain joins TRBV2 to TRBJ2-1, with 10 bases that match TRBD2. This specimen consisted of peripheral blood, obtained on day 0 of MenACWY control vaccination. This CDR3 is CASSKGWTSGYNEQFF. The CDR3 bases are TGTGCCAGCAGTAAGGGGTGGACTAGCGGCTACAATGAGCAGTTCTTC.